This T cell receptor (beta chain) was found in a study of blood T cell repertoires in COVID-19. This table comes from immunoSEQ multiplex PCR, and its TCRdb copy is limited to in-frame clones, with some not included. The data contain 160,000 or so clones, 87% of them seen just once; the ten biggest clones take up about 9.4%. Between the trimmed V and J ends, which lost 4 bases and 1 base, there was a span of 10 bases. This CDR3 contains 15 residues. Germline V lookup: CDR1 KGHDR, CDR2 SFDVKD. J is TRBJ2-1 and V is TRBV24-1, with D unresolved. Sequenced sample: peripheral blood. The sequence came from a woman in her 70s with COVID-19, enrolled during active disease. The CDR3 DNA is TGTGCCACCAGTGAGCAAACCGGGTCCTACAATGAGCAGTTCTTC. This sequence encodes CATSEQTGSYNEQFF.